This entry lists 8 T cell receptor beta chains sequenced from one sample in a study of lymphopenia after photon versus proton radiotherapy. Method: immunoSEQ multiplex PCR; TCRdb's copy keeps in-frame clones and lacks some. The sample holds tens of thousands of clones, about 86% seen once. The material sequenced was peripheral blood, taken from a patient treated with proton-based radiotherapy. These TCRs come from a woman in her seventies with pancreatic cancer. Some clones in this sample may be carry-over from other donors' samples.

The chain uses TRBV11-2 and TRBJ1-2; D possibly corresponds to TRBD1 (5 bases). CDR3 length: 12 amino acids. Trimming left V 5 bases short and J 6 bases short, with 10 bases between. The germline V gene encodes CDR1 SGHAT and CDR2 FQNNGV. The CDR3 is CASSPWGDGYTF. For the CDR3, the DNA is TGTGCCAGCAGCCCTTGGGGGGATGGCTACACCTTC.

Details on this clone: The germline gene is not matched at one end of the junction; a read error may be the cause. This rearrangement joins TRBV7-7 to TRBJ2-5; TRBD2 matches 13 bases. The CDR3 extends over 17 amino acids. Per the germline V gene, CDR1 is SSHAT and CDR2 is FNYEAQ (reference sequence). The CDR3 reads CASSFGGLAGEKETQYF. The CDR3 nucleotides are TGTGCTAGCAGCTTCGGCGGACTAGCGGGAGAGAAGGAGACCCAGTACTTC. Full variable domain (rest looked up from reference TRBV7-7 and TRBJ2-5): GAGVSQSPRYKVTKRGQDVTLRCDPISSHATLYWYQQALGQGPEFLTYFNYEAQPDKSGLPSDRFSAERPEGSISTLTIQRTEQRDSAMYRCASSFGGLAGEKETQYFGPGTRLLVL.

The chain has TRBV19 and TRBJ2-2, with TRBD1 matching 9 bases. This CDR3 spans 14 amino acids. Germline V gives CDR1 LNHDA, CDR2 SQIVND (reference sequence). J lost 5 bases, V lost 7 bases, and 5 bases had no gene match. This chain's CDR3 is CASTHGQGTGELFF. CDR3 nucleotide sequence: TGTGCCAGTACCCACGGACAGGGGACCGGGGAGCTGTTTTTT.

The CDR3: CAWSGGQGYGYTF. The DNA for the CDR3 is TGTGCCTGGAGTGGGGGCCAGGGGTATGGCTACACCTTC. J is TRBJ1-2 and V is TRBV30, with D possibly matching TRBD1 (6 bases). The CDR3 has 13 amino acids. Trimming took off 1 base at V and 5 bases at J, with 11 bases between the two ends. Germline assignment: CDR1 GTSNPN and CDR2 SVGIG (reference sequence).

J is TRBJ1-4 and V is TRBV15; D is unresolved. Germline CDR1 is LNHNV and CDR2 is YYDKDF (reference sequence). The CDR3 is 16 amino acids. Deletions cut 0 bases from V and 8 bases from J, with 16 bases between. This chain's CDR3 is CATSRDLERRAEKLFF. The CDR3 coding sequence is TGTGCCACCAGCAGAGATCTGGAGCGCCGAGCGGAAAAACTGTTTTTT.

This clone was seen only a few times. The chain has TRBV19 and TRBJ2-3; D is ambiguous. Trimming left V 5 bases short and J 6 bases short, with 6 bases between. This CDR3 region has 11 residues. The germline V gene has CDR1 LNHDA and CDR2 SQIVND (reference sequence). The CDR3 protein is CASSRSDTQYF. In DNA form, the CDR3 reads TGTGCCAGTAGTCGTTCGGATACGCAGTATTTT.

Comments on this clone: Its ends do not fully match the called genes, so a read error is possible. V is TRBV7-7 and J is TRBJ2-3; the D is unclear. The CDR3 is 13 residues long. Germline lookup yields CDR1 SSHAT and CDR2 FNYEAQ (reference sequence). The CDR3 here is CASSLDNENTQYF. In nucleotides, the CDR3 is TGTGCTAGCAGCTTAGATAATGAGAATACGCAGTATTTT.

The chain combines TRBV5-1 with TRBJ2-3; weak D call: TRBD2 (6 bases). V was clipped by 4 bases and J by 3 bases, with 12 bases between them. Germline V gene sequence: CDR1 SGHRS, CDR2 YFSETQ. The CDR3 covers 14 residues. CDR3 in DNA: TGCGCCAGCAGCCTGAGCGGAGGGACAGATACGCAGTATTTT. Its translation is CASSLSGGTDTQYF.